The clone carrying this T cell receptor beta chain has just a few counts. Its antigen is still unknown. This entry comes from a study of vaccination and CD4 T cells after COVID-19. For the study at large: Two of the convalescents were Hispanic, and convalescents were six males and four females. Two doses of either BNT162b2 or mRNA-1273 vaccine were given to participants. Treatment of control cultures consisted of a CEFX pool, an HIV-1 Nef pool, or no peptide.

Treatment described: roughly nine-day PBMC culture with coronavirus spike peptide pools or control peptides (ViraFEST assay). Gathering of the CD4+ T cells, from the unexposed donor, took place before the COVID-19 pandemic (2011-2018). Germline CDR1 reads DFQATT; CDR2 reads SNEGSKA (reference sequence). This CDR3 spans 11 amino acids. Cultured CD4+ T-cell DNA underwent Oncomine TCR Beta short-read sequencing. The template was genomic DNA from cultured CD4+ T cells. TCRdb analysed the PCR reads with MiXCR anew, one entry per CDR3 protein. Of over 8,500 distinct CDR3 sequences listed, more than 25% are singletons.

The TCR sequence derives from a human donor in good health. V and J are TRBV20-1 and TRBJ1-2, with a tentative D call TRBD1 (6 bases). Material for sequencing was CD4+ T cells from blood, cultured in vitro. The CDR3 nucleotides read TGCAGAGTTTGGACAGTTAACGGCTACACCTTC. Its protein is CRVWTVNGYTF.